This T cell receptor (beta chain) comes out of a study of blood T cell repertoires in COVID-19. Study-level information: Material from acute and convalescent COVID-19 was sourced from the United States, Italy and Spain. T cells, B-cell-depleted T cells, or PBMCs supplied cDNA or gDNA.

The CDR3 is 13 amino acids. Germline values: CDR1 SNHLY, CDR2 FYNNEI. Trimming removed 4 bases at V and 8 bases at J, with 12 bases between. Original analysis: Amplified reference gene primers provided the basis for estimating nucleated cell counts. Clones were sequenced by immunoSEQ multiplex PCR, and TCRdb holds only the in-frame ones, with some missing. V and J calls and clone size are copied from that table; D and trimming were computed from the DNA. This table has under 200,000 clones, 70% to 90% appearing once. This chain connects TRBV2 to TRBJ1-5; maybe TRBD1 (6 bases). Input material: peripheral blood. The sequence was collected from an elderly woman with acute or convalescent COVID-19. The CDR3 protein is CASSGQGHKPQHF. CDR3 sequence (DNA): TGTGCCAGCAGTGGCCAGGGGCATAAGCCCCAGCATTTT.